The rows below give T cell receptor beta chains drawn from one sample of a study of T cells after yellow fever vaccination. TCRdb reprocessed the 5' RACE reads with MiXCR, giving one entry per CDR3 protein. The sample gives about 120,000 distinct CDR3 sequences, around 7.2% of which show up once; approximately 2.7% is in the top ten. The sequencing here drew on CD4+ T cells sorted from PBMCs, taken 45 days after the first yellow fever vaccination. These receptors came from a young man who received the YFV17D yellow fever vaccine. CDR3s include the opening cysteine and the closing phenylalanine or tryptophan. D genes are given only for firm matches. Some rows mark clone size as missing; the rest say once, few, many or name a class of expanded clone.

j_call | clone_size | d_call | v_call | cdr3_aa | cdr3_nt
TRBJ1-3 | - | - | TRBV18 | CASSPGSSGNTIYF | TGTGCCAGCTCACCGGGCAGCTCTGGAAACACCATATATTTT
TRBJ2-1 | many | - | TRBV7-2 | CASRTRSGEQFF | TGTGCCAGCAGGACCCGTAGCGGTGAGCAGTTCTTC
TRBJ2-2 | few | TRBD2 | TRBV5-4 | CASSLRRGGGLTGELFF | TGTGCCAGCAGCTTGAGGCGGGGGGGCGGTCTGACCGGGGAGCTGTTTTTT
TRBJ2-7 | many | - | TRBV7-6 | CASSLETGYEQYF | TGTGCCAGCAGCTTAGAGACCGGTTACGAGCAGTACTTC
TRBJ2-3 | many | TRBD1 | TRBV7-9 | CASSLQGASTDTQYF | TGTGCCAGCAGCTTGCAGGGGGCTAGCACAGATACGCAGTATTTT
TRBJ2-7 | many | - | TRBV25-1 | CASSEYPDYEQYF | TGTGCCAGCAGTGAATATCCAGACTACGAGCAGTACTTC
TRBJ1-5 | many | - | TRBV7-2 | CASSLMSGPANQPQHF | TGTGCCAGCAGCTTAATGTCAGGGCCCGCCAATCAGCCCCAGCATTTT
TRBJ2-3 | many | - | TRBV12-3/TRBV12-4 | CASRSGGDTQYF | TGTGCCAGCAGGTCCGGAGGAGATACGCAGTATTTT
TRBJ2-1 | few | - | TRBV7-2 | CASSLSDLPRSYNEQFF | TGTGCCAGCAGCTTATCGGACCTACCACGCTCCTACAATGAGCAGTTCTTC
TRBJ1-5 | many | - | TRBV5-6 | CASSLTGYNQPQHF | TGTGCCAGCAGCTTGACAGGTTACAATCAGCCCCAGCATTTT